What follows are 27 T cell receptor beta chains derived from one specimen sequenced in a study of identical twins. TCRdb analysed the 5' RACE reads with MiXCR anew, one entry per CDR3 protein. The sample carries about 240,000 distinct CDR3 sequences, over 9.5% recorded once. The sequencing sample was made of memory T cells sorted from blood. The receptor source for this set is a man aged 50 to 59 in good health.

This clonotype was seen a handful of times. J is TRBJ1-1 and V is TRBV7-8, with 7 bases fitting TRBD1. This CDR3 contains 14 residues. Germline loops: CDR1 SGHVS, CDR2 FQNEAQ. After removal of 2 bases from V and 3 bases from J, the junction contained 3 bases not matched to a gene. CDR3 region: CASSLTGTDTEAFF. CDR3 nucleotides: TGTGCCAGCAGCTTAACCGGGACAGACACTGAAGCTTTCTTT.

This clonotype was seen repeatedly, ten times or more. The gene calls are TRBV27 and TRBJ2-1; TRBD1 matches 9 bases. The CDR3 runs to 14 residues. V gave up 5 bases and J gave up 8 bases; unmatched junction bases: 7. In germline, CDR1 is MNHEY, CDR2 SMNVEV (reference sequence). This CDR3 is CASSIRTGVHEQFF. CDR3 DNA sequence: TGTGCCAGCAGTATCAGGACAGGGGTGCATGAGCAGTTCTTC.

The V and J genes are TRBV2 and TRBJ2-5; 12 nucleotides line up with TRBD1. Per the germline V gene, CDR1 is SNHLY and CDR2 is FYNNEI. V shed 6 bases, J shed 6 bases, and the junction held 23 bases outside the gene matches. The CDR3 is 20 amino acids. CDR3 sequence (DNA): TGTGCCAGCAGCCCCCGGGTGTCGGGACAGGGGGCAGGATTTAGAAAGACCCAGTACTTC. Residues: CASSPRVSGQGAGFRKTQYF.

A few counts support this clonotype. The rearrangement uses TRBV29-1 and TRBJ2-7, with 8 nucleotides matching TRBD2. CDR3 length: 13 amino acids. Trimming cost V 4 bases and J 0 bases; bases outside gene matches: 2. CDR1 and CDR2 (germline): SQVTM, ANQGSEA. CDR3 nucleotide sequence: TGCAGCGTTGCCGGGAGGGCCTCCTACGAGCAGTACTTC. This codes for CSVAGRASYEQYF.

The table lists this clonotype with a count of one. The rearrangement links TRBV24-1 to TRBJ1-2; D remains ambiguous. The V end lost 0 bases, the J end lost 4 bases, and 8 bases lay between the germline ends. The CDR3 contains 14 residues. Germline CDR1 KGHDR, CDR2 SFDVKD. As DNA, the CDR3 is TGTGCCACCAGTGATTTGGGCAGCTCCTATGGCTACACCTTC. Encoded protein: CATSDLGSSYGYTF.

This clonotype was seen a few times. The CDR3 bases are TGTGCCAGCAGTTACGGCGGGGGGGCATCTGAGCAGTTCTTC. Its translation: CASSYGGGASEQFF. The V and J genes are TRBV6-2 or TRBV6-3 and TRBJ2-1; 9 bases fit TRBD2. CDR1 and CDR2 from the germline V gene are MNHEY and SVGEGT. The CDR3 consists of 14 residues. The trim removed 2 bases at V and 9 bases at J, leaving 5 bases unmatched.

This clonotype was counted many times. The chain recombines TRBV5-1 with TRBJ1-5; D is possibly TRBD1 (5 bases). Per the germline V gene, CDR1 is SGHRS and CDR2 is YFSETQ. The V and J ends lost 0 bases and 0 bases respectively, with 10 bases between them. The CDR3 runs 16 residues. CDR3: CASSLAGLNSNQPQHF. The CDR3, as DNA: TGCGCCAGCAGCTTGGCGGGACTCAATAGCAATCAGCCCCAGCATTTT.

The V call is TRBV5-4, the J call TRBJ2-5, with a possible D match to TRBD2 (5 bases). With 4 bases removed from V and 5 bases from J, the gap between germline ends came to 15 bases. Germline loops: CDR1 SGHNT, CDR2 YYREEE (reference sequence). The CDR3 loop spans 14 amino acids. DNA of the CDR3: TGTGCCAGCAGCCGAGAGGGATCCCCCGAGACCCAGTACTTC. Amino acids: CASSREGSPETQYF.

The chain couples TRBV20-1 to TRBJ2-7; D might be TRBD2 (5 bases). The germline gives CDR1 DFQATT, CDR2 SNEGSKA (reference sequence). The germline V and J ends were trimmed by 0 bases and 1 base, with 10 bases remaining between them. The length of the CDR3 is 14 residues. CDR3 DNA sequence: TGCAGTGCTAGAGATCGTAGGAGGTCCTACGAGCAGTACTTC. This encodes CSARDRRRSYEQYF.

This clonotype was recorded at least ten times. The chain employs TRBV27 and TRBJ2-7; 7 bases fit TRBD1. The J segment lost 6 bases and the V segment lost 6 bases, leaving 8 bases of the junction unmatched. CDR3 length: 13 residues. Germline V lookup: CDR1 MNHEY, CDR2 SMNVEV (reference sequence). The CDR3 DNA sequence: TGTGCCAGCAGCAACCACCGGACAGGCGAGCAGTACTTC. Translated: CASSNHRTGEQYF.

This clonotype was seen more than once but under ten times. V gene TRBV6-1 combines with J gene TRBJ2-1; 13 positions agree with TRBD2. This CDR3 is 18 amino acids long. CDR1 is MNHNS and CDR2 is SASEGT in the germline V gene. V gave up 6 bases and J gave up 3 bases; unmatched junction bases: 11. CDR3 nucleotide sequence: TGTGCCAGCAGCCCGGGACTAGCGGGAAAAAGAGTCTACAATGAGCAGTTCTTC. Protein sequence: CASSPGLAGKRVYNEQFF.

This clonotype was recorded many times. The CDR3 is CSGQHTDTQYF. In nucleotides, the CDR3 is TGCAGCGGTCAACACACAGATACGCAGTATTTT. This chain joins TRBV29-1 and TRBJ2-3; D gene uncertain. The CDR3 has 11 amino acids. Germline V gene lookup returns CDR1 SQVTM and CDR2 ANQGSEA. V was shortened by 7 bases and J by 2 bases, with 7 bases between the two germline ends.

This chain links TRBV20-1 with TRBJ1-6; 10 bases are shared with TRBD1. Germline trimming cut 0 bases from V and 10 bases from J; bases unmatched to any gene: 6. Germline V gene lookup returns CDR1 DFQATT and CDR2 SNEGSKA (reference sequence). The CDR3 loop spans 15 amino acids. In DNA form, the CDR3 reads TGCAGTGCTAGAGATTTCGGGACAGGGGCCTCACCCCTCCACTTT. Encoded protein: CSARDFGTGASPLHF.

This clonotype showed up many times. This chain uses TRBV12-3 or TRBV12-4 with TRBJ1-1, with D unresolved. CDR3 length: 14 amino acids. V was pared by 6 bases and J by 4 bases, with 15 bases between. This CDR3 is CASSLGNGVTEAFF. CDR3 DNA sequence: TGTGCCAGCAGCCTAGGGAATGGGGTCACTGAAGCTTTCTTT.

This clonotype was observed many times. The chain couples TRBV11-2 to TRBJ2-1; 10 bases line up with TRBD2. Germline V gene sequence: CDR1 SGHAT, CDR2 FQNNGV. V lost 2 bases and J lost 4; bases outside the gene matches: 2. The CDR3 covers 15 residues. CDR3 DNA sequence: TGTGCCAGCAGCTTAAGCGGGGGGGAGTACAATGAGCAGTTCTTC. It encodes CASSLSGGEYNEQFF.

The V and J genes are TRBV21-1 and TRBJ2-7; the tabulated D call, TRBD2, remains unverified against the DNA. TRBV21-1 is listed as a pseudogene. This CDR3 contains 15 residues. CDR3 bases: TGTGCCAGCCATCCCCAAAGGACTAGCGACTACGAGCAGTACTTC. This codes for CASHPQRTSDYEQYF.

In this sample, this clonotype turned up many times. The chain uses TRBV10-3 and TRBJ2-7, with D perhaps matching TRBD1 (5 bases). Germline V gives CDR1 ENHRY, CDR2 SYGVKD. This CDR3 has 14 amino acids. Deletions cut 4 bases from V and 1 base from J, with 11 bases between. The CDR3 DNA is TGTGCCATCAGTGCCTCGGACATATCCTACGAGCAGTACTTC. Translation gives CAISASDISYEQYF.

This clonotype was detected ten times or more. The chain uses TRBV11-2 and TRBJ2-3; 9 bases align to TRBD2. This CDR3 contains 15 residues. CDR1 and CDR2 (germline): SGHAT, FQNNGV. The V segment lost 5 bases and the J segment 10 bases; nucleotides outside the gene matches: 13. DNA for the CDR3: TGTGCCAGCAGCCGAAGCCCGCGGGAGGGCCTGGCGCAGTATTTT. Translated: CASSRSPREGLAQYF.

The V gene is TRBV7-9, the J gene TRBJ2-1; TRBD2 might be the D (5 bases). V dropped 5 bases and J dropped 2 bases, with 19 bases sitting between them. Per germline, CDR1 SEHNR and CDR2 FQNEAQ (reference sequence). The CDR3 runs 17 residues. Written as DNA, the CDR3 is TGTGCCAGCAGCCCCATGATTCAACTAGGCGCCTACAATGAGCAGTTCTTC. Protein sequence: CASSPMIQLGAYNEQFF.

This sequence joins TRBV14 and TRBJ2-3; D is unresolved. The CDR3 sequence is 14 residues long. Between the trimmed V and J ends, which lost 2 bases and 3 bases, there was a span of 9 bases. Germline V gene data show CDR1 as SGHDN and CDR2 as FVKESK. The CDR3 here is CASSQLTKTDTQYF. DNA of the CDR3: TGTGCCAGCAGCCAATTGACAAAGACAGATACGCAGTATTTT.

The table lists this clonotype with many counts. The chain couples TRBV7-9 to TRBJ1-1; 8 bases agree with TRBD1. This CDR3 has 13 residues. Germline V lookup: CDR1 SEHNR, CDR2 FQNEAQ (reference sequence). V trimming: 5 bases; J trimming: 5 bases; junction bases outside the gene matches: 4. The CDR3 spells CASSAGGGTEAFF. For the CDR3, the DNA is TGTGCCAGCAGCGCAGGGGGCGGGACTGAAGCTTTCTTT.

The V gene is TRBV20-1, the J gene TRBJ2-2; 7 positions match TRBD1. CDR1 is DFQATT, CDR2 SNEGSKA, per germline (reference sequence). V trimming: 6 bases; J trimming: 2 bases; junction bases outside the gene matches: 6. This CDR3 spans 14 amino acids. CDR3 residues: CSAQGQSNTGELFF. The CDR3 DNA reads TGCAGTGCGCAGGGACAGAGCAACACCGGGGAGCTGTTTTTT.

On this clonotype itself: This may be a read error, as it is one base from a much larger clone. The CDR3 nucleotides read TGTGCCAGCAGTTTAACGGATAGCAATCAGCCCCAGTATTTT. Amino acids: CASSLTDSNQPQYF. The rearrangement links TRBV12-3 or TRBV12-4 to TRBJ1-5, with unresolved D. The DNA end lines up better with TRBJ2-3; the J call may be wrong. This CDR3 has 14 residues.

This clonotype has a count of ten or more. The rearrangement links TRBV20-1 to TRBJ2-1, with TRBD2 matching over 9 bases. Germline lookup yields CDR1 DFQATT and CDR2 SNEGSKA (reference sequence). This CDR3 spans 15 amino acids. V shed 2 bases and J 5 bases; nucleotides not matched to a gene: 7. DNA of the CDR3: TGCAGTGCTAGATCTCACAGCGGGAGGAACAATGAGCAGTTCTTC. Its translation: CSARSHSGRNNEQFF.

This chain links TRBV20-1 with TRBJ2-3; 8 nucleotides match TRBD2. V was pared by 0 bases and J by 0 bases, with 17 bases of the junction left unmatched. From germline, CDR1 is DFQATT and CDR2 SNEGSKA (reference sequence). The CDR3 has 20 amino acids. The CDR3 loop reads CSARDLASGGRLSSTDTQYF. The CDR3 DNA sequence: TGCAGTGCTAGAGATCTTGCGAGCGGGGGCCGGTTGTCTAGCACAGATACGCAGTATTTT.

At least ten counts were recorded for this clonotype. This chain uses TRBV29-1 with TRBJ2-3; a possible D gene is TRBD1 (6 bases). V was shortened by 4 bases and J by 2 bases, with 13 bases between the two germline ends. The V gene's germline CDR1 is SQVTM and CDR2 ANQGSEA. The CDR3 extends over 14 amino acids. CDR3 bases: TGCAGCGTTGTGGGGCAGGGGCACACAGATACGCAGTATTTT. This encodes CSVVGQGHTDTQYF.

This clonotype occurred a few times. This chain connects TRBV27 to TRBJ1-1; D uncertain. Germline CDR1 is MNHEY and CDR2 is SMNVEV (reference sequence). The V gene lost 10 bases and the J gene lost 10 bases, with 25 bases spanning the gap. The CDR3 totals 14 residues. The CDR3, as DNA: TGTGCCACCTCTACCCGGGCGGCGGGTAGTTTAGCTTTCTTT. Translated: CATSTRAAGSLAFF.